This is a list of T cell receptor beta chains from one sample in a study of graft-versus-host responses after intestinal transplantation. These receptors are not linked to any known antigen. Clones were sequenced by immunoSEQ multiplex PCR, and TCRdb holds only the in-frame ones, with some missing. The sample lists about 100,000 clones, roughly nine tenths seen once, with more than 0.75% in the top ten. Material: unstimulated CD4+ T cells sorted from spleen or lymph node cells, obtained before transplant. The receptors come from a human donor who was the organ donor for an intestinal transplant. Both conserved end residues are part of each CDR3. D genes are given only for firm matches.

j_call,v_call,d_call,cdr3_aa
TRBJ1-6,TRBV28,TRBD1,CASSYKPGGTLGHSPLHF
TRBJ2-7,TRBV2,NA,CASSPIPTGPGEQYF
TRBJ1-1,TRBV27,NA,CASSLRGPGTEAFF
TRBJ2-7,TRBV21-1,NA,CASRDRTDRCSRHF
TRBJ2-3,TRBV9,TRBD1,CASSVGRGTDTQYF
TRBJ1-2,TRBV15,NA,CATSTPGRGLSNYGYTF
TRBJ1-5,TRBV9,TRBD1,CASSEIGGSQPQHF
TRBJ1-1,TRBV5-1,NA,CASSSEGGLHTEAFF
TRBJ1-6,TRBV6-4,TRBD1,CASTDGTGYNSPLHF
TRBJ2-1,TRBV7-3,NA,CASSALGENNEQFF
TRBJ2-5,TRBV25-1,TRBD1,CASSSRDRDEETQYF
TRBJ1-4,TRBV7-9,NA,CASSSRGKANEKLFF
TRBJ2-1,TRBV5-6,TRBD2,CASSPIAGYSNEQFF
TRBJ1-5,TRBV19,TRBD1,CASTPQADRVGNSNQPQHF
TRBJ2-3,TRBV10-3,NA,CAISESGVDTQYF
TRBJ1-1,TRBV7-2,NA,CASSFVTGWNTEAFF
TRBJ1-1,TRBV28,NA,CASSLSGITEAFF
TRBJ2-1,TRBV11-2,TRBD2,CASSLSGGASKLF
TRBJ1-5,TRBV28,NA,CASRLYRLGQRINQPQHF
TRBJ1-1,TRBV6-1,NA,CASSRQMNTEAFF
TRBJ1-5,TRBV19,NA,CATSLDGGGNQPQHF
TRBJ2-1,TRBV28,TRBD1,CASRSGQGGVNEQFF
TRBJ1-2,TRBV6-6,NA,CASSYLLGSGYTF
TRBJ2-2,TRBV5-1,TRBD1,CASSRPDRDAGELFF
TRBJ1-4,TRBV20-1,NA,CSAPYNEKLFF
TRBJ2-5,TRBV18,TRBD1,CASSLRGTGEETQYF
TRBJ1-2,TRBV29-1,NA,CSAGPGDYGYTF
TRBJ2-5,TRBV30,NA,CAWSNFGVGETQYF
TRBJ2-7,TRBV6-1,TRBD1,CASLDRSYEQYF
TRBJ1-1,TRBV14,NA,CASSQDWPLAEAFF
TRBJ1-2,TRBV18,NA,CASSPGAVANYGYTF
TRBJ2-7,TRBV11-2,NA,CASSHPREFHEQYF
TRBJ1-6,TRBV7-2,TRBD1,CASSLGTGFNSPLHF
TRBJ1-5,TRBV6-6,TRBD1,CASTRGLTGVDQPQHF
TRBJ2-7,TRBV5-1,TRBD1,CASSFGTGATYEQYF
TRBJ2-1,TRBV11-2,TRBD2,CASSLASGRGYNEQFF
TRBJ2-7,TRBV10-1,NA,CASRENREPSYEQYF
TRBJ1-2,TRBV4-1,TRBD1,CASSQGTGYGYTF
TRBJ1-5,TRBV19,NA,CASSNVLSGQPQHF
TRBJ2-1,TRBV7-9,TRBD1,CASSLADGAGGPRNEQFF
TRBJ1-6,TRBV4-2,NA,CASSQDLPGSAYNSPLHF
TRBJ2-7,TRBV28,TRBD1,CASRPPGQGGYEQYF
TRBJ2-3,TRBV27,TRBD2,CASSLPSGDTDTQYF
TRBJ1-5,TRBV27,NA,CASSLRGSNQPQHF
TRBJ2-3,TRBV10-3,NA,CAISVSTDTQYF
TRBJ2-7,TRBV28,NA,CASSLSWGSEQYF
TRBJ2-3,TRBV5-6,TRBD2,CASSPTSGTDTQYF
TRBJ1-2,TRBV28,NA,CASSHMPPQGSIYGYTF
TRBJ1-2,TRBV30,NA,CAWSEFGGGYTF
TRBJ2-2,TRBV19,NA,CASSIQGRTGELFF
TRBJ1-5,TRBV28,NA,CASSVLSRNQPQHF
TRBJ2-5,TRBV5-1,NA,CASKPTTTTTGVETQYF
TRBJ1-1,TRBV7-9,NA,CASSLEGEGEAFF
TRBJ2-5,TRBV5-1,NA,CASSLDDPQQTQYF
TRBJ2-1,TRBV9,TRBD2,CASSVGTSGGNEQFF
TRBJ1-5,TRBV4-1,TRBD1,CASQNNRGPLSNQPQHF
TRBJ1-5,TRBV19,TRBD1,CASSLAGGSKGQPQHF
TRBJ1-2,TRBV19,NA,CASRLRGVSYGYTF
TRBJ2-5,TRBV28,TRBD1,CASSLGQGRGTQYF
TRBJ2-5,TRBV5-1,TRBD2,CASRAGLKQETQYF